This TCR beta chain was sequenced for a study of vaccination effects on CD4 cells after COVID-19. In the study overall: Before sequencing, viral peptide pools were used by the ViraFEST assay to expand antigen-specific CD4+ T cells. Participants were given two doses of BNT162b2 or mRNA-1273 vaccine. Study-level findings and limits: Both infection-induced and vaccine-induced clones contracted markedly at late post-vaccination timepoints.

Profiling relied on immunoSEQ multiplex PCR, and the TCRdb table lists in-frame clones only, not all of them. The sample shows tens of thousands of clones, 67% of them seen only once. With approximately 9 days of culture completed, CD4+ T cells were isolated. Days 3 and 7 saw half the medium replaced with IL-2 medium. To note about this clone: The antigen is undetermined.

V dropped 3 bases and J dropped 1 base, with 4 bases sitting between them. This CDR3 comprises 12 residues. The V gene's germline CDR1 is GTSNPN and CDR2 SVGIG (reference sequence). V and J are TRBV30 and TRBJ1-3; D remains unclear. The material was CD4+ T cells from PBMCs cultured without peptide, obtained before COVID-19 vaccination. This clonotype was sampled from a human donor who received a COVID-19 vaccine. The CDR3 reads CAWRGSGNTIYF. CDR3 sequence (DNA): TGTGCCTGGAGGGGTTCTGGAAACACCATATATTTT.